This paragraph reports one TCR beta chain. The target of this receptor is not known. Qualities for individual bases were not recorded, and no much larger clone is one base off. Collaborating institutions collected whole blood in K2EDTA tubes following their own protocols. For TCRbeta analysis, collaborator samples were shipped as frozen whole blood, as isolated PBMCs, or as DNA extracted from either sample type. Trimming at the junction amounts to 5 bases on V and 3 bases on J, and the germline ends lie 11 bases apart. The CDR3 starts with the cysteine, ends with the phenylalanine, and has 13 residues. The sequence is cut down to CDR3 DNA, 39 bases in frame from base 1. Reading the germline V gene (reference sequence) gives CDR1 LGHDT and CDR2 YNNKEL. This specimen comes from a study of blood T cell repertoires in COVID-19 (dated by TCRdb to about 2020). In the study overall: Samples from collaborators originated in the United States, Italy and Spain and spanned both the acute and convalescent phases of COVID-19. The material from the prospective study consisted of cDNA or gDNA derived from T cells, B-cell-depleted T cells, or PBMCs. The dataset comprised deeply sampled blood TCRbeta repertoires from subjects exposed to, actively infected with, or recovered from COVID-19. The repertoires were released in a freely available public database intended as a resource for research on the immune response to SARS-CoV-2. The samples were drawn from two sources: the first 160 participants of the ongoing ImmuneRACE study, and over 1,000 subjects contributed by 6 global collaborators. Nearly every sample came with metadata listing a de-identified subject ID, COVID-19 status, age in years and sex. HLA class I and class II types, where available, came from metadata supplied by the sample provider rather than from assay-based typing.

General conclusions and limits of the study: The amount of clinical and demographic metadata varied by source and participant and was provided uncurated.

TCRbeta CDR3 regions were amplified from genomic DNA using the immunoSEQ Assay, a bias-controlled multiplex PCR. Under the source paper's analysis protocol: Nucleated cell counts per sample were estimated from amplification of reference gene primers within the assay. To quantify the absolute abundance of each unique TCRbeta CDR3 rearrangement, sequence reads were collapsed and filtered. For each sample, productive Simpson clonality was calculated as the square root of Simpson's diversity index over productive rearrangements. Entries here come from immuneACCESS through TCRdb and include only in-frame sequences with V and J called. Some clones fail to appear in such tables; in the studies checked, an unresolved V gene covers under half of the shortfall, and the cause of the remainder is unknown. From that table come the V and J calls and clone size; the DNA was used to work out D and trimming. Within this sample are some 14,000 clones, with approximately 72% of them counted one time only. The ten largest clonotypes hold 40% to 50% of the sample.

The chain is encoded by TRBV3-1 (or the pseudogene TRBV3-2) joined to TRBJ2-7; a weak D assignment points to TRBD2 (6 bases agree). This receptor was identified in a woman older than 75 with acute or convalescent COVID-19. The material sequenced was peripheral blood. The CDR3 protein sequence reads: CASSSGTYYEQYF. The nucleotide sequence reads as follows: TGTGCCAGCAGCTCCGGGACTTACTACGAGCAGTACTTC.